The present entry profiles one T cell receptor (beta chain) with its context. This sample was included in a study of blood T cell repertoires in COVID-19. Study context: Some COVID-19 samples were acute and others convalescent; all came from the United States, Italy and Spain. PBMCs, B-cell-depleted T cells, or T cells provided the cDNA or gDNA that made up the material.

In the original processing: Counts of nucleated cells, estimated from reference gene primer amplification, were obtained. Libraries were prepared by immunoSEQ multiplex PCR; TCRdb keeps only in-frame clonotypes and omits some of them. D and trimming come from the DNA, and the V and J calls and clone size come from that table. This table holds about 70,000 clones, around three quarters found once. The origin of this receptor is a woman older than 75 with active or convalescent COVID-19. Specimen: peripheral blood.

CDR3 region: CASSLRALAGVGDTQYF. CDR3 bases: TGCGCCAGCAGCTTGAGGGCCTTAGCGGGGGTTGGAGATACGCAGTATTTT. J is TRBJ2-3 and V is TRBV5-1; 9 positions match TRBD2. This CDR3 has 17 residues. The V gene end was trimmed by 1 base and the J gene end by 5 bases; junction bases not matched to a gene: 11. Germline V lookup: CDR1 SGHRS, CDR2 YFSETQ. The whole variable domain, filled in from reference TRBV5-1 and TRBJ2-3, reads KAGVTQTPRYLIKTRGQQVTLSCSPISGHRSVSWYQQTPGQGLQFLFEYFSETQRNKGNFPGRFSGRQFSNSRSEMNVSTLELGDSALYLCASSLRALAGVGDTQYFGPGTRLTVL.